Listed below are T cell receptor beta chains from one sample, sequenced in a study of identifying expanded T cells in peripheral blood. Data came from immunoSEQ multiplex PCR; TCRdb stores just in-frame clones and leaves some out. This sample has under 70,000 clones, with around 87% found just once. Sequenced input: blood. These TCRs come from a person aged 18 to 70 in good health. Both conserved end residues are part of each CDR3. The D gene is left open where the match is weak. Only part of the rows carry a size: once, few, many, or a class if the clone is expanded.

j_call: TRBJ2-5; d_call: NA; clone_size: NA; v_call: TRBV28; cdr3_aa: CASSFFGHRGTLGETQYF; cdr3_nt: TGTGCCAGCAGTTTCTTTGGCCACCGAGGGACATTAGGAGAGACCCAGTACTTC
j_call: TRBJ2-3; d_call: TRBD2; clone_size: few; v_call: TRBV6-4; cdr3_aa: CASSEAGGTDTQYF; cdr3_nt: TGTGCCAGCAGTGAAGCGGGGGGCACAGATACGCAGTATTTT
j_call: TRBJ2-7; d_call: TRBD2; clone_size: NA; v_call: TRBV28; cdr3_aa: CASSPGTSGPFYEQYF; cdr3_nt: TGTGCCAGCAGTCCCGGGACTAGCGGGCCGTTCTACGAGCAGTACTTC
j_call: TRBJ1-3; d_call: TRBD1; clone_size: few; v_call: TRBV27; cdr3_aa: CASSLTGGGGNTIYF; cdr3_nt: TGTGCCAGCAGCCTAACAGGGGGTGGTGGAAACACCATATATTTT
j_call: TRBJ2-6; d_call: NA; clone_size: NA; v_call: TRBV15; cdr3_aa: CATSRDQSSGANVLTF; cdr3_nt: TGTGCCACCAGCAGAGATCAGAGCTCTGGGGCCAACGTCCTGACTTTC
j_call: TRBJ1-3; d_call: NA; clone_size: NA; v_call: TRBV6-1; cdr3_aa: CASGGSQGNTIYF; cdr3_nt: TGTGCCAGCGGAGGGTCGCAGGGAAACACCATATATTTT
j_call: TRBJ2-1; d_call: TRBD2; clone_size: NA; v_call: TRBV6-4; cdr3_aa: CASSATSGDYNEQFF; cdr3_nt: TGTGCCAGCAGTGCGACTAGCGGGGACTACAATGAGCAGTTCTTC
j_call: TRBJ2-1; d_call: TRBD1; clone_size: NA; v_call: TRBV7-3; cdr3_aa: CASSLKGGTGSNEQFF; cdr3_nt: TGTGCCAGCAGCTTAAAGGGAGGGACAGGGTCGAATGAGCAGTTCTTC
j_call: TRBJ2-3; d_call: TRBD2; clone_size: NA; v_call: TRBV4-2; cdr3_aa: CASSQDRLAGTDTQYF; cdr3_nt: TGTGCCAGCAGCCAAGATAGGCTAGCGGGCACAGATACGCAGTATTTT
j_call: TRBJ2-3; d_call: NA; clone_size: NA; v_call: TRBV15; cdr3_aa: CATSRDISTDTQYF; cdr3_nt: TGTGCCACCAGCAGGGACATCAGCACAGATACGCAGTATTTT
j_call: TRBJ2-2; d_call: NA; clone_size: NA; v_call: TRBV9; cdr3_aa: CASSPRGDTGELFF; cdr3_nt: TGTGCCAGCAGCCCCAGAGGGGACACCGGGGAGCTGTTTTTT
j_call: TRBJ2-5; d_call: NA; clone_size: NA; v_call: TRBV19; cdr3_aa: CASSIGGEGEETQYF; cdr3_nt: TGTGCCAGTAGTATCGGAGGTGAGGGAGAAGAGACCCAGTACTTC
j_call: TRBJ2-7; d_call: TRBD1; clone_size: NA; v_call: TRBV5-4; cdr3_aa: CASSDDRGYEQYF; cdr3_nt: TGTGCCAGCAGCGACGACAGGGGGTACGAGCAGTACTTC
j_call: TRBJ2-7; d_call: NA; clone_size: many; v_call: TRBV28; cdr3_aa: CASSLKTPAATYEQYF; cdr3_nt: TGTGCCAGCAGTTTAAAAACTCCGGCAGCCACCTACGAGCAGTACTTC
j_call: TRBJ1-4; d_call: NA; clone_size: NA; v_call: TRBV5-5; cdr3_aa: CASSLGQTNEKLFF; cdr3_nt: TGTGCCAGCAGCTTAGGACAGACAAATGAAAAACTGTTTTTT
j_call: TRBJ2-7; d_call: NA; clone_size: NA; v_call: TRBV27; cdr3_aa: CASSLRTGYEQYF; cdr3_nt: TGTGCCAGCAGTTTGAGGACCGGCTACGAGCAGTACTTC
j_call: TRBJ2-5; d_call: NA; clone_size: NA; v_call: TRBV27; cdr3_aa: CASSSLARETQYF; cdr3_nt: TGTGCCAGCAGCTCGCTCGCCCGGGAGACCCAGTACTTC
j_call: TRBJ1-3; d_call: NA; clone_size: NA; v_call: TRBV9; cdr3_aa: CASSAGGGRGNTIYF; cdr3_nt: TGTGCCAGCAGCGCAGGCGGCGGCCGGGGAAACACCATATATTTT
j_call: TRBJ1-5; d_call: NA; clone_size: NA; v_call: TRBV28; cdr3_aa: CASSLFRGTSNQPQHF; cdr3_nt: TGTGCCAGCAGTTTATTTCGGGGGACCAGCAATCAGCCCCAGCATTTT
j_call: TRBJ2-6; d_call: NA; clone_size: NA; v_call: TRBV6-5; cdr3_aa: CASSYSLQTGANVLTF; cdr3_nt: TGTGCCAGCAGTTACTCGTTGCAAACTGGGGCCAACGTCCTGACTTTC
j_call: TRBJ2-3; d_call: TRBD2; clone_size: NA; v_call: TRBV6-5; cdr3_aa: CASRGGSGTDTQYF; cdr3_nt: TGTGCCAGCCGGGGGGGCTCCGGCACAGATACGCAGTATTTT
j_call: TRBJ2-1; d_call: TRBD2; clone_size: NA; v_call: TRBV11-1; cdr3_aa: CASSGPTSGRTGYNEQFF; cdr3_nt: TGTGCCAGCAGCGGCCCTACTAGCGGGAGGACGGGTTACAATGAGCAGTTCTTC
j_call: TRBJ2-2; d_call: TRBD2; clone_size: NA; v_call: TRBV30; cdr3_aa: CAWSGTSGRLNGELFF; cdr3_nt: TGTGCCTGGAGTGGGACTAGCGGGAGATTGAACGGGGAGCTGTTTTTT
j_call: TRBJ2-7; d_call: NA; clone_size: NA; v_call: TRBV27; cdr3_aa: CASSLLTKAILFF; cdr3_nt: TGTGCCAGCAGTCTTTTGACGAAGGCCATTCTCTTCTTC
j_call: TRBJ2-2; d_call: NA; clone_size: NA; v_call: TRBV21-1; cdr3_aa: CASRTGPDTGELFF; cdr3_nt: TGTGCCAGCCGGACAGGGCCCGACACCGGGGAGCTGTTTTTT
j_call: TRBJ1-1; d_call: NA; clone_size: NA; v_call: TRBV7-9; cdr3_aa: CASRDWEREAFF; cdr3_nt: TGTGCCAGCAGGGATTGGGAACGAGAAGCTTTCTTT
j_call: TRBJ2-6; d_call: TRBD1; clone_size: NA; v_call: TRBV5-6; cdr3_aa: CASSSLRVRGTGANVLTF; cdr3_nt: TGTGCCAGCAGCTCGTTGAGGGTCAGGGGGACTGGGGCCAACGTCCTGACTTTC
j_call: TRBJ1-5; d_call: NA; clone_size: NA; v_call: TRBV6-4; cdr3_aa: CASSVSDNQPQHF; cdr3_nt: TGTGCCAGCAGCGTATCAGACAATCAGCCCCAGCATTTT
j_call: TRBJ2-3; d_call: TRBD2; clone_size: once; v_call: TRBV6-4; cdr3_aa: CASSVIAGGLTDTQYF; cdr3_nt: TGTGCCAGCAGTGTAATAGCGGGAGGCTTGACAGATACGCAGTATTTT
j_call: TRBJ2-5; d_call: NA; clone_size: NA; v_call: TRBV30; cdr3_aa: CAWGDSFSETQYF; cdr3_nt: TGTGCCTGGGGGGACTCGTTCTCAGAGACCCAGTACTTC
j_call: TRBJ1-5; d_call: NA; clone_size: NA; v_call: TRBV28; cdr3_aa: CASSRRGGADQPQHF; cdr3_nt: TGTGCCAGCAGTCGGCGGGGAGGGGCGGATCAGCCCCAGCATTTT
j_call: TRBJ2-3; d_call: NA; clone_size: NA; v_call: TRBV19; cdr3_aa: CATESLTGNTDTQYF; cdr3_nt: TGTGCCACCGAGAGCCTGACGGGGAACACAGATACGCAGTATTTT
j_call: TRBJ2-2; d_call: NA; clone_size: NA; v_call: TRBV2; cdr3_aa: CASSPTSNTGELFF; cdr3_nt: TGTGCCAGCAGCCCCACATCGAACACCGGGGAGCTGTTTTTT
j_call: TRBJ1-5; d_call: NA; clone_size: NA; v_call: TRBV30; cdr3_aa: CAWGTASNQPQHF; cdr3_nt: TGTGCCTGGGGGACGGCCAGCAATCAGCCCCAGCATTTT
j_call: TRBJ1-4; d_call: NA; clone_size: NA; v_call: TRBV9; cdr3_aa: CASSVAVGEKLFF; cdr3_nt: TGTGCCAGCAGCGTAGCAGTAGGAGAAAAACTGTTTTTT
j_call: TRBJ2-2; d_call: TRBD1; clone_size: NA; v_call: TRBV28; cdr3_aa: CASSLPAQGADTGELFF; cdr3_nt: TGTGCCAGCAGTTTACCTGCCCAGGGGGCCGACACCGGGGAGCTGTTTTTT
j_call: TRBJ2-6; d_call: NA; clone_size: NA; v_call: TRBV7-8; cdr3_aa: CASSLGGLRENGANVLTF; cdr3_nt: TGTGCCAGCAGCTTAGGGGGACTCCGTGAAAATGGGGCCAACGTCCTGACTTTC
j_call: TRBJ1-2; d_call: TRBD1; clone_size: NA; v_call: TRBV5-4; cdr3_aa: CASSLKTHGLRQGGYGYTF; cdr3_nt: TGTGCCAGCAGCTTGAAAACCCACGGTCTTCGACAGGGGGGCTATGGCTACACCTTC
j_call: TRBJ1-5; d_call: TRBD1; clone_size: NA; v_call: TRBV6-6; cdr3_aa: CASRPRQGDQPQHF; cdr3_nt: TGTGCCAGCAGACCCAGACAGGGGGATCAGCCCCAGCATTTT
j_call: TRBJ1-1; d_call: TRBD1; clone_size: NA; v_call: TRBV28; cdr3_aa: CASSFRGLSEAFF; cdr3_nt: TGTGCCAGCAGTTTCAGGGGGCTATCTGAAGCTTTCTTT
j_call: TRBJ1-4; d_call: NA; clone_size: NA; v_call: TRBV19; cdr3_aa: CASSIGATNEKLFF; cdr3_nt: TGTGCCAGTAGTATAGGTGCAACTAATGAAAAACTGTTTTTT
j_call: TRBJ1-6; d_call: NA; clone_size: NA; v_call: TRBV5-4; cdr3_aa: CASSYDSDNSPLHF; cdr3_nt: TGTGCCAGCAGCTATGACAGTGATAATTCACCCCTCCACTTT
j_call: TRBJ2-7; d_call: TRBD1; clone_size: few; v_call: TRBV5-4; cdr3_aa: CASSADRVAAEQYF; cdr3_nt: TGTGCCAGCAGCGCCGACAGGGTAGCAGCCGAGCAGTACTTC
j_call: TRBJ2-7; d_call: TRBD2; clone_size: once; v_call: TRBV9; cdr3_aa: CASSEGLAGGEQYF; cdr3_nt: TGTGCCAGCAGCGAGGGACTAGCGGGAGGCGAGCAGTACTTC
j_call: TRBJ2-7; d_call: NA; clone_size: NA; v_call: TRBV28; cdr3_aa: CASSFIRGRENF; cdr3_nt: TGTGCCAGCAGTTTCATTAGGGGACGGGAGAACTTC
j_call: TRBJ1-2; d_call: NA; clone_size: NA; v_call: TRBV27; cdr3_aa: CAVTDTPMDGYTF; cdr3_nt: TGTGCCGTGACAGACACCCCAATGGATGGCTACACCTTC
j_call: TRBJ1-3; d_call: NA; clone_size: NA; v_call: TRBV6-1; cdr3_aa: CASSDVPGGRRDTIYF; cdr3_nt: TGTGCCAGCAGTGATGTCCCCGGGGGTCGTAGGGACACCATATATTTT
j_call: TRBJ2-2; d_call: TRBD2; clone_size: NA; v_call: TRBV28; cdr3_aa: CASTSGLAHTGELFF; cdr3_nt: TGTGCCAGCACCTCCGGACTAGCGCACACCGGGGAGCTGTTTTTT
j_call: TRBJ1-4; d_call: TRBD1; clone_size: NA; v_call: TRBV5-1; cdr3_aa: CASTANRGDEKLFF; cdr3_nt: TGCGCCAGCACGGCCAACAGGGGTGATGAAAAACTGTTTTTT
j_call: TRBJ1-3; d_call: TRBD1; clone_size: NA; v_call: TRBV7-3; cdr3_aa: CASSLDRVGNTIYF; cdr3_nt: TGTGCCAGCAGCCTTGACAGGGTCGGAAACACCATATATTTT
j_call: TRBJ2-3; d_call: NA; clone_size: NA; v_call: TRBV6-5; cdr3_aa: CASSLSGTLTDTQYF; cdr3_nt: TGTGCCAGCAGCCTTTCCGGGACCCTCACAGATACGCAGTATTTT
j_call: TRBJ2-2; d_call: NA; clone_size: NA; v_call: TRBV5-4; cdr3_aa: CASSDEGDTGELFF; cdr3_nt: TGTGCCAGCAGCGACGAAGGAGACACCGGGGAGCTGTTTTTT
j_call: TRBJ2-3; d_call: TRBD2; clone_size: NA; v_call: TRBV6-4; cdr3_aa: CASSVLAGRSDTQYF; cdr3_nt: TGTGCCAGCAGTGTCCTAGCGGGCAGATCAGATACGCAGTATTTT
j_call: TRBJ2-7; d_call: NA; clone_size: NA; v_call: TRBV7-9; cdr3_aa: CASSVQDRYEQYF; cdr3_nt: TGTGCCAGCAGCGTCCAGGATAGGTACGAGCAGTACTTC
j_call: TRBJ2-1; d_call: TRBD2; clone_size: NA; v_call: TRBV28; cdr3_aa: CASSLTVGLAGGLYNEQFF; cdr3_nt: TGTGCCAGCAGTTTAACGGTCGGACTAGCGGGGGGGCTTTACAATGAGCAGTTCTTC